This is a list of T cell receptor beta chains from one sample in a study of cytomegalovirus exposure and HLA in healthy donors. Data came from immunoSEQ multiplex PCR; TCRdb stores just in-frame clones and leaves some out. This repertoire shows around 200,000 clones, 70% to 85% found once; its top ten account for 0.95% to 1.5%. Specimen: PBMCs. These receptors came from a girl aged 2-10 years in good health and CMV-seropositive. CDR3s include the opening cysteine and the closing phenylalanine or tryptophan. D genes are given only for firm matches. The listing skips clone size in some rows; elsewhere it reads once, few, many or a size class.

>TRBJ1-2|TRBV13|TRBD1|NA
CASLRTGYYQSYNYGYTF
TGTGCCAGCCTCCGGACAGGGTATTACCAGAGCTATAACTATGGCTACACCTTC
>TRBJ2-7|TRBV4-2|NA|once
CASSHSSRYEQYF
TGTGCCAGCAGCCATTCTAGCAGATACGAGCAGTACTTC
>TRBJ2-1|TRBV11-1|NA|NA
CASSLIGRGMYNEQFF
TGTGCCAGCAGCTTAATTGGCAGGGGCATGTACAATGAGCAGTTCTTC
>TRBJ1-4|TRBV29-1|NA|NA
CSVGGGGATNEKLFF
TGCAGCGTTGGAGGCGGGGGAGCAACTAATGAAAAACTGTTTTTT
>TRBJ1-2|TRBV6-5|TRBD1|NA
CASSPRTGFGYTF
TGTGCCAGCAGTCCTCGGACAGGGTTTGGCTACACCTTC
>TRBJ2-5|TRBV5-1|TRBD2|NA
CASRFRGGRGQETQYF
TGCGCCAGCAGGTTTCGGGGGGGTCGGGGGCAAGAGACCCAGTACTTC
>TRBJ2-3|TRBV19|NA|once
CASSIRGLSTDTQYF
TGTGCCAGTAGTATAAGAGGGTTAAGCACAGATACGCAGTATTTT
>TRBJ1-4|TRBV6-5|NA|NA
CASSYSPGSDEKLFF
TGTGCCAGCAGTTATTCCCCAGGGTCGGATGAAAAACTGTTTTTT
>TRBJ1-4|TRBV11-2|NA|NA
CASSSPATNEKLFF
TGTGCCAGCAGCTCTCCGGCAACTAATGAAAAACTGTTTTTT
>TRBJ2-3|TRBV11-1|TRBD1|NA
CASSMGDSESTDTQYF
TGTGCCAGCAGCATGGGGGACAGCGAGAGCACAGATACGCAGTATTTT
>TRBJ2-7|TRBV5-1|NA|NA
CASSLGAGTAYEQYF
TGCGCCAGCAGCTTGGGCGCAGGAACTGCCTACGAGCAGTACTTC
>TRBJ1-2|TRBV7-3|NA|once
CASSLRGTNTNYGYTF
TGTGCCAGCAGCTTAAGAGGGACTAATACTAACTATGGCTACACCTTC
>TRBJ2-5|TRBV10-3|NA|NA
CAISESPGPQETQYF
TGTGCCATCAGTGAGTCGCCAGGTCCACAAGAGACCCAGTACTTC
>TRBJ2-1|TRBV6-4|NA|NA
CASSEMGRKNNEQFF
TGTGCCAGCAGTGAGATGGGCAGAAAGAACAATGAGCAGTTCTTC
>TRBJ2-5|TRBV7-9|NA|NA
CASSSNRVQETQYF
TGTGCCAGCAGCTCTAACAGGGTCCAAGAGACCCAGTACTTC
>TRBJ2-3|TRBV6-1|TRBD1|NA
CASSEGTGGTDTQYF
TGTGCCAGCAGTGAAGGGACAGGGGGCACAGATACGCAGTATTTT
>TRBJ2-1|TRBV10-3|TRBD2|NA
CAIRRTSEPYNEQFF
TGTGCCATCAGGAGGACTAGCGAGCCCTACAATGAGCAGTTCTTC
>TRBJ2-3|TRBV19|TRBD2|few
CASSDKGTSGPDTQYF
TGTGCCAGTAGCGACAAGGGGACTAGCGGCCCAGATACGCAGTATTTT
>TRBJ2-1|TRBV4-1|TRBD2|NA
CASSRRVVVLAGEWDNEQFF
TGCGCCAGCAGCCGGCGTGTGGTAGTCCTAGCGGGAGAGTGGGACAATGAGCAGTTCTTC
>TRBJ1-1|TRBV4-2|TRBD1|few
CASSQEGQGRKGTEAFF
TGTGCCAGCAGCCAAGAGGGACAGGGGAGAAAAGGCACTGAAGCTTTCTTT
>TRBJ1-1|TRBV9|TRBD1|NA
CASSVVLGQGAQDTEAFF
TGTGCCAGCAGCGTAGTACTGGGACAGGGGGCGCAGGACACTGAAGCTTTCTTT
>TRBJ2-1|TRBV28|NA|NA
CASSLFTGSYNEQFF
TGTGCCAGCAGTTTATTTACAGGGAGCTACAATGAGCAGTTCTTC
>TRBJ2-5|TRBV9|TRBD1|NA
CASSDAGTEQETQYF
TGTGCCAGCAGCGATGCAGGGACAGAGCAAGAGACCCAGTACTTC
>TRBJ2-3|TRBV28|NA|NA
CASSRASWEWADTQYF
TGTGCCAGCAGCCGCGCCTCTTGGGAGTGGGCAGATACGCAGTATTTT
>TRBJ1-2|TRBV28|TRBD1|NA
CASSQLGTGQDYGYTF
TGTGCCAGCAGTCAACTTGGGACAGGGCAAGACTATGGCTACACCTTC
>TRBJ1-2|TRBV5-6|NA|few
CASSLTTRYGYTF
TGTGCCAGCAGCTTGACGACACGGTATGGCTACACCTTC
>TRBJ1-3|TRBV11-2|NA|NA
CASSLGTVPGNTIYF
TGTGCCAGCAGCTTAGGCACAGTCCCTGGAAACACCATATATTTT